These T cell receptor beta chains were read from a single sample in a study of cytomegalovirus exposure and HLA in healthy donors. Assay used: immunoSEQ multiplex PCR; TCRdb lists only in-frame clones, some missing. The profile shows around 150,000 clones, 70% to 90% of them singletons. Sequencing was carried out using PBMCs. These receptors originate from a man aged 40-55 years in good health and CMV-seronegative. Both conserved end residues are part of each CDR3. A D gene is named only where the DNA matches it firmly. Clone sizes are given selectively: once, few, many, or a class where the clone is expanded.

j_call d_call v_call clone_size cdr3_nt cdr3_aa
TRBJ2-5 . TRBV5-4 . TGTGCCAGCAGCTTGTATAGCACACCTGAGACCCAGTACTTC CASSLYSTPETQYF
TRBJ1-5 . TRBV19 . TGTGCCAGTAGTGGGACAACATTAAATCAGCCCCAGCATTTT CASSGTTLNQPQHF
TRBJ2-1 TRBD2 TRBV6-4 . TGTGCCAGCAGTGAAACTAGCGGGGTCCCCTACAATGAGCAGTTCTTC CASSETSGVPYNEQFF
TRBJ2-5 TRBD2 TRBV7-9 once TGTGCCAGCAGAAGTACTAGCGGACAAGAGACCCAGTACTTC CASRSTSGQETQYF
TRBJ2-1 TRBD2 TRBV19 . TGTGCCAGTAGAGTAGCGGGAGGTAGTATGAATGAGCAGTTCTTC CASRVAGGSMNEQFF
TRBJ2-1 TRBD2 TRBV6-6 . TGTGCCAGCAGTTATGCTAGCGGGGGGTCCTACAATGAGCAGTTCTTC CASSYASGGSYNEQFF
TRBJ2-1 TRBD1 TRBV6-5 . TGTGCCAGCAGTTCCGCCGACAGGGCAGCCTACAATGAGCAGTTCTTC CASSSADRAAYNEQFF
TRBJ1-2 . TRBV10-1 . TGCGCCAGCAGGCACGACAGGATGTATGGCTACACCTTC CASRHDRMYGYTF
TRBJ2-3 TRBD1 TRBV7-9 . TGTGCCAGCAGCTCACAGGGGCCCTTGGGCACAGATACGCAGTATTTT CASSSQGPLGTDTQYF
TRBJ1-1 . TRBV7-9 few TGTTCCAGCAACGGAGGGAACACTGAAGCTTTCTTT CSSNGGNTEAFF
TRBJ2-1 TRBD1 TRBV10-3 . TGTGCCATCAGTGAGGGCAGACAGGGGGGTGAGCAGTTCTTC CAISEGRQGGEQFF
TRBJ1-2 . TRBV6-5 once TGTGCCAGCAGTTACTCGGGGCAGGGCTATGGCTACACCTTC CASSYSGQGYGYTF
TRBJ2-3 TRBD2 TRBV19 . TGTGCCAGTAGTCTGACTAGCGGGAGATATGACACAGATACGCAGTATTTT CASSLTSGRYDTDTQYF
TRBJ1-1 . TRBV18 once TGTGCCAGCTCACCCGTCATCGGGGAAGCTTTCTTT CASSPVIGEAFF
TRBJ2-1 . TRBV5-4 . TGTGCCAGCAGCCGCGGCCTTGAGCAGTTCTTC CASSRGLEQFF
TRBJ2-3 TRBD2 TRBV7-3 . TGTGCCAGCAGCTCGATCACAGCGGGGGGGTTGAATACGCAGTATTTT CASSSITAGGLNTQYF
TRBJ1-1 TRBD1 TRBV5-4 . TGTGCCAGCAGCTGGGACAGGAACACTGAAGCTTTCTTT CASSWDRNTEAFF